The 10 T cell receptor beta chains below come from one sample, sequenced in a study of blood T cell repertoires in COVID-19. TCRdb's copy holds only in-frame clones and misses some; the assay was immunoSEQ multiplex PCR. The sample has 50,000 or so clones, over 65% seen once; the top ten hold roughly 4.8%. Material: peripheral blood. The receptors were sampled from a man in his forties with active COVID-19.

CDR3 bases: TGCAGTGCTAGTTTATTGGACAGGGGGCCCCCTGGGCAGTACTTC. The encoded protein is CSASLLDRGPPGQYF. The chain is built from TRBV20-1 and TRBJ2-7; the match to TRBD1 covers 11 bases. The CDR3 is 15 residues long. V trimming: 3 bases; J trimming: 9 bases; junction bases outside the gene matches: 13. The germline V gene has CDR1 DFQATT and CDR2 SNEGSKA (reference sequence).

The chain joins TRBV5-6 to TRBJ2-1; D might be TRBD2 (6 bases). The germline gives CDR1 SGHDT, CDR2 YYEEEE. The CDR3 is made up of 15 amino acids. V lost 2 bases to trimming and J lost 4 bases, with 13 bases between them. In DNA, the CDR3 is TGTGCCAGCAGCTTAGGACTACCGGTATACAATGAGCAGTTCTTC. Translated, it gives CASSLGLPVYNEQFF.

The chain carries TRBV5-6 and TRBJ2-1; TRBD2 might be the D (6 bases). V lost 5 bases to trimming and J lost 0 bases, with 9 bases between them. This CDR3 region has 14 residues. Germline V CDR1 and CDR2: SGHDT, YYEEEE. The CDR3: CASRFGSSYNEQFF. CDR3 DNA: TGTGCCAGCAGATTCGGGAGCTCCTACAATGAGCAGTTCTTC. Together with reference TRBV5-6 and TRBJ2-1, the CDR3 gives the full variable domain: DAGVTQSPTHLIKTRGQQVTLRCSPKSGHDTVSWYQQALGQGPQFIFQYYEEEERQRGNFPDRFSGHQFPNYSSELNVNALLLGDSALYLCASRFGSSYNEQFFGPGTRLTVL.

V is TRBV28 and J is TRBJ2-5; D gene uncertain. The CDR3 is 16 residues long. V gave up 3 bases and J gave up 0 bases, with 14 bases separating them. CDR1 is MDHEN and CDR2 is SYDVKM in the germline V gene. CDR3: CASSFDGQTYQETQYF. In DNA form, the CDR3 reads TGTGCCAGCAGTTTTGATGGCCAAACGTACCAAGAGACCCAGTACTTC.

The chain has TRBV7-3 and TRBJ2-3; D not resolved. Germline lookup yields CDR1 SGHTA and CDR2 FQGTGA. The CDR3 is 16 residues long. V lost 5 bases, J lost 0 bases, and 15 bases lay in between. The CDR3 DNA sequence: TGTGCCAGCAGCCAAACCATCGCAACTAGCACAGATACGCAGTATTTT. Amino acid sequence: CASSQTIATSTDTQYF. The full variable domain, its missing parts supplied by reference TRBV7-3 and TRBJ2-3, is GAGVSQTPSNKVTEKGKYVELRCDPISGHTALYWYRQSLGQGPEFLIYFQGTGAADDSGLPNDRFFAVRPEGSVSTLKIQRTERGDSAVYLCASSQTIATSTDTQYFGPGTRLTVL.

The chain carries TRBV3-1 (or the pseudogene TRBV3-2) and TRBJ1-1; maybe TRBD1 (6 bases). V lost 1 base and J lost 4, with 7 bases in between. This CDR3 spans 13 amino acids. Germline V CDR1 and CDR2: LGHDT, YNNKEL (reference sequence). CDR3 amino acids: CASSQVRGTEAFF. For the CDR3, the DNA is TGTGCCAGCAGCCAAGTCAGGGGCACTGAAGCTTTCTTT.

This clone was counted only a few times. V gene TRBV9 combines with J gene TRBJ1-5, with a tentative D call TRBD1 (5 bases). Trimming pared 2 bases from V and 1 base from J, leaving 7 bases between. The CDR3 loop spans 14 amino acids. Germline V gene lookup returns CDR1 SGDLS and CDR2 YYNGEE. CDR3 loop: CASSVGGSNQPQHF. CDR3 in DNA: TGTGCCAGCAGCGTGGGGGGGAGCAATCAGCCCCAGCATTTT.

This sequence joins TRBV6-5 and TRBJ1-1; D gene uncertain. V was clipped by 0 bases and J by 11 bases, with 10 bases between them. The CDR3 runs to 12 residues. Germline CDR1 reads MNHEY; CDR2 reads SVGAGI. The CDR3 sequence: CASSYSGRVAFF. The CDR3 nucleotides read TGTGCCAGCAGTTACTCCGGGAGAGTGGCTTTCTTT.

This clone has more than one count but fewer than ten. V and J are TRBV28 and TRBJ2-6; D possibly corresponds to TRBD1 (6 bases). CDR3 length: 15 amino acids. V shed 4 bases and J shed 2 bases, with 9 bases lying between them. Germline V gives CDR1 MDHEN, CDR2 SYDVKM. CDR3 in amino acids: CASSSGAPGANVLTF. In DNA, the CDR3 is TGTGCCAGCAGTTCAGGGGCTCCTGGGGCCAACGTCCTGACTTTC.

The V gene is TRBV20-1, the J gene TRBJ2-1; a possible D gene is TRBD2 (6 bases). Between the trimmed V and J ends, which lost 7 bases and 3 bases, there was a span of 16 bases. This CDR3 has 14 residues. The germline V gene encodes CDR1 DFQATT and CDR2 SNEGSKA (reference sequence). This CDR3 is CSGSSPRGYNEQFF. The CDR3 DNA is TGCAGTGGTAGTAGTCCGCGGGGCTACAATGAGCAGTTCTTC.